The table lists the clone carrying this T cell receptor beta chain with many counts. As yet, its antigen is unknown. CDR1 is MNHEY, CDR2 SVGAGI, per germline. This CDR3 has 13 residues. Trimming removed 6 bases from V and 5 bases from J, with 13 bases in between. From the 5' RACE reads, TCRdb called clonotypes with MiXCR, one entry per CDR3 protein. The sample contains about 100,000 distinct CDR3 sequences, over 15% of which appear only once. This entry belongs to a study of T-cell memory formation after mild COVID-19. Whole-study context: TCR clustering was largely donor specific. Regarding the study as a whole: Contracting clones localized mainly to CM and EM when CD4+ and mainly to EMRA when CD8+. Memory cells collected pre-infection included some clones that later responded, suggesting cross-reactive memory joined. Clones contracting day 15 to 85 were balanced CD4/CD8; later expanders leaned CD4+.

The rearrangement joins TRBV6-5 to TRBJ2-5; the D gene is possibly TRBD1 (7 bases). This TCR was recovered from a man aged 18 to 35 who had mild COVID-19 (a few samples of this study predate the infection). Cell type and time point are not known. Source material: PBMCs or a T cell subset sorted from them (not recorded which). The CDR3 reads CASSRQGGETQYF. The CDR3 DNA reads TGTGCCAGCAGCCGACAGGGAGGCGAGACCCAGTACTTC.